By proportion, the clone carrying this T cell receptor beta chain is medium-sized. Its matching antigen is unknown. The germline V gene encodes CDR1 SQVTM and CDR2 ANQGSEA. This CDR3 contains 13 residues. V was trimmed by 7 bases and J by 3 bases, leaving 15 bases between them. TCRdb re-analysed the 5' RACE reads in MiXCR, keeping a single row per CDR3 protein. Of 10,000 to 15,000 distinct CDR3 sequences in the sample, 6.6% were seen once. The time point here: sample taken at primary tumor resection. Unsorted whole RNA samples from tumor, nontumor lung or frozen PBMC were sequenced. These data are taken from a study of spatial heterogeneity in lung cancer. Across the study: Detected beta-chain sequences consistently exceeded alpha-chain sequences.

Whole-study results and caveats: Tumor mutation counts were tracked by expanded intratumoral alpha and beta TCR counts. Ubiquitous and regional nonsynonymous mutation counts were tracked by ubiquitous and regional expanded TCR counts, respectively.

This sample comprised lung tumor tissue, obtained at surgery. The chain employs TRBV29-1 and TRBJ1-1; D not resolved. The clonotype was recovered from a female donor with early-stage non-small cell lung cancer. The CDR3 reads CSATIQRDTEAFF. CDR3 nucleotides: TGCAGCGCAACCATTCAGAGAGACACTGAAGCTTTCTTT.